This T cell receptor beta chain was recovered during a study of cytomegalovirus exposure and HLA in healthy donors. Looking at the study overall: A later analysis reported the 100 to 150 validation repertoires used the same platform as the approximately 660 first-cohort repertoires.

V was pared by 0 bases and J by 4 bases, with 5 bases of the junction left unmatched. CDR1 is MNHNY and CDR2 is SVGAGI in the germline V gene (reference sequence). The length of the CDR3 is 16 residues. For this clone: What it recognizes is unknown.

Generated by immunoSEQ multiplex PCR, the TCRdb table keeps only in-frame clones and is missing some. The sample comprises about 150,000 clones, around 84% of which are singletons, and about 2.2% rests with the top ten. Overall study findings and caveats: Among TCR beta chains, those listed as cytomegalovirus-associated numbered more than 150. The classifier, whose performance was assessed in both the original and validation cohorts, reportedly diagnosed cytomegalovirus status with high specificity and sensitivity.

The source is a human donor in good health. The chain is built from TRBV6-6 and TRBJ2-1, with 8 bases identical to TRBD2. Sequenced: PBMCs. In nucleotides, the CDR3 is TGTGCCAGCAGTTACTCGACTAGCGCGATATACAATGAGCAGTTCTTC. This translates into CASSYSTSAIYNEQFF.